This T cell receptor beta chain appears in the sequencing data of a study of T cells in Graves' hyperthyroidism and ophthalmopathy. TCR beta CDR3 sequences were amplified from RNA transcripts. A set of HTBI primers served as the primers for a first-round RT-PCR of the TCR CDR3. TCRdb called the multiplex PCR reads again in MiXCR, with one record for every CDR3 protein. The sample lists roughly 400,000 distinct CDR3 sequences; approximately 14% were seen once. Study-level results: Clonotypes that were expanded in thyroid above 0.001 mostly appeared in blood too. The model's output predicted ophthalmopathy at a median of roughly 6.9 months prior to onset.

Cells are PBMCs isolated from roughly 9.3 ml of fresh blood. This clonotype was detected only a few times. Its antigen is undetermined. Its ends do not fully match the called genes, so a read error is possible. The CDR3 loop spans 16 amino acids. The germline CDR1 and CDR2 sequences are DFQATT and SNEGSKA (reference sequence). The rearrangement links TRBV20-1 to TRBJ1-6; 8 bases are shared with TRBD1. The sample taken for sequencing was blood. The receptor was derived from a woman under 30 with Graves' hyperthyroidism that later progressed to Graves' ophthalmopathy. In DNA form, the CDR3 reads TGCAGCGCTAACTATCTAAAACAGGGGGTCGGGTCACCCCTCCACTTT. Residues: CSANYLKQGVGSPLHF.